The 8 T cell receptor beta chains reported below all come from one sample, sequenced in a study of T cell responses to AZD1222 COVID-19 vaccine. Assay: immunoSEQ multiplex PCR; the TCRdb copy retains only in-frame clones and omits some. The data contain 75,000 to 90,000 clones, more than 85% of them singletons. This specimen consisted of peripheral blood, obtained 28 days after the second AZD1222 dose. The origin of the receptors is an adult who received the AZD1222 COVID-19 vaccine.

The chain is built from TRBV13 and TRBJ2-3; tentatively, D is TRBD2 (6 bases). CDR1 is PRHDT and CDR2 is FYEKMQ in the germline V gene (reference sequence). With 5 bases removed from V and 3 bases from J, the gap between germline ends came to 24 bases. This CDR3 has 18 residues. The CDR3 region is CASSPRLLGRLDTDTQYF. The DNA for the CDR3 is TGTGCCAGCAGCCCCCGGCTCCTAGGGAGACTAGATACAGATACGCAGTATTTT.

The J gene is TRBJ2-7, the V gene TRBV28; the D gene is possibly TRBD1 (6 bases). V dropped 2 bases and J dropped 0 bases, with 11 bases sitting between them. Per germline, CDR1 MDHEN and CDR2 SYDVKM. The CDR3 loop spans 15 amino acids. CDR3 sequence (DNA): TGTGCCAGCAGTTTAGGACAGTCTACCTCCTACGAGCAGTACTTC. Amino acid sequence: CASSLGQSTSYEQYF.

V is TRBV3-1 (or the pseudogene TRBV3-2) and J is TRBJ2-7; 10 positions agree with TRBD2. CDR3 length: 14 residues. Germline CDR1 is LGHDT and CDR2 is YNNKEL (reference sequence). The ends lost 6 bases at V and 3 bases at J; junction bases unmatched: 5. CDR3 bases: TGTGCCAGCAGGTTAGCGGGAGGAGGCTACGAGCAGTACTTC. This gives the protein CASRLAGGGYEQYF.

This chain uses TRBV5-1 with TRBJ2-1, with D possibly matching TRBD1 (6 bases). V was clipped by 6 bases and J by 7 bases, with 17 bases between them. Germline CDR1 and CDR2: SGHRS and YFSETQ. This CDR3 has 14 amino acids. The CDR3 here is CASNFGSGTNEQFF. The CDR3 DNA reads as TGCGCCAGCAACTTTGGCTCGGGGACAAATGAGCAGTTCTTC.

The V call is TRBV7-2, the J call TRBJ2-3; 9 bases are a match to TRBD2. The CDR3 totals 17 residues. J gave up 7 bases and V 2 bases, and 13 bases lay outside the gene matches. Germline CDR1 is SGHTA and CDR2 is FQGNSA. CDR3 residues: CASSLRSAAGGVNTQYF. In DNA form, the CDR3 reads TGTGCCAGCAGCTTAAGGAGCGCGGCGGGAGGGGTAAATACGCAGTATTTT.

CDR3 sequence (DNA): TGTGCCAGTAGTAGGACGGCCCGGAATGAAAAACTGTTTTTT. This encodes CASSRTARNEKLFF. The J gene is TRBJ1-4, the V gene TRBV19; D unresolved. Trimming removed 4 bases at V and 5 bases at J, with 11 bases between. Germline CDR1 reads LNHDA; CDR2 reads SQIVND (reference sequence). CDR3 length equals 14 residues.

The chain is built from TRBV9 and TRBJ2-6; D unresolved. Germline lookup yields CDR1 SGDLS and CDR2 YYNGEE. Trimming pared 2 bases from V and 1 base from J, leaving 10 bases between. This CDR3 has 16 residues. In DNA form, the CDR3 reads TGTGCCAGCAGCGTCGGCGGATGGTCTGGGGCCAACGTCCTGACTTTC. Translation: CASSVGGWSGANVLTF.

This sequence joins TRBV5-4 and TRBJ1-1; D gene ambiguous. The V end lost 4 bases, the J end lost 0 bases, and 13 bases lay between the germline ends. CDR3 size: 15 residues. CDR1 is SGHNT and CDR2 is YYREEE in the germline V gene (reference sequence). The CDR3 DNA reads TGTGCCAGCAGCCAGCGAGGTGATATGAACACTGAAGCTTTCTTT. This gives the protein CASSQRGDMNTEAFF. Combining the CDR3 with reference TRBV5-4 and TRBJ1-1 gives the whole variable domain ETGVTQSPTHLIKTRGQQVTLRCSSQSGHNTVSWYQQALGQGPQFIFQYYREEENGRGNFPPRFSGLQFPNYSSELNVNALELDDSALYLCASSQRGDMNTEAFFGQGTRLTVV.